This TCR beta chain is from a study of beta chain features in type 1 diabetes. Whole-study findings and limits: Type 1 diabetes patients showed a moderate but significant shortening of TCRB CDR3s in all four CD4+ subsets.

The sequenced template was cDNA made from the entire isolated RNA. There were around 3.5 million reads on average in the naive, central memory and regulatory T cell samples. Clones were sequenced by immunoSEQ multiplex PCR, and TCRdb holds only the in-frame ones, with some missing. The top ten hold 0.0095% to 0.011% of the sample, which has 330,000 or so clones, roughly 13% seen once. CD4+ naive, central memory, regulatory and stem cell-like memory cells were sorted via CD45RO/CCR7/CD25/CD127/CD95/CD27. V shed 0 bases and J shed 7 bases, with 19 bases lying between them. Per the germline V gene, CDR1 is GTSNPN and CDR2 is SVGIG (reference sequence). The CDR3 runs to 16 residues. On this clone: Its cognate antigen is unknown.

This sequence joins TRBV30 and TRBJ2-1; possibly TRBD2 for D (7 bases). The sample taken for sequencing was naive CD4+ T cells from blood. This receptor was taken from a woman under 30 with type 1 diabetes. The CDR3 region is CAWSVALAERGNEQFF. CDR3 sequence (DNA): TGTGCCTGGAGTGTCGCTCTAGCGGAGAGGGGGAATGAGCAGTTCTTC.